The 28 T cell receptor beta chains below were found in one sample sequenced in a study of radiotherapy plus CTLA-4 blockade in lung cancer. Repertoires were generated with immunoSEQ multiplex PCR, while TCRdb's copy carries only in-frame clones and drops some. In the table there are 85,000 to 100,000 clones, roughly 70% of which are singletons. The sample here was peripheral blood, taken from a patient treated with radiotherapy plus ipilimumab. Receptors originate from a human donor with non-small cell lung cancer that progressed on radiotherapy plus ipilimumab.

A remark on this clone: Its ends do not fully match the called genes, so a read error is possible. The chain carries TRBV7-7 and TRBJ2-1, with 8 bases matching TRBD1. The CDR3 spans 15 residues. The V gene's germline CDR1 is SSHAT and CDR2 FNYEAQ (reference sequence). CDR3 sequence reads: CASSLGQGIFTEQFF. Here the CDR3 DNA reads TGTGCTAGCAGCTTAGGACAGGGTATCTTCACTGAGCAGTTCTTC.

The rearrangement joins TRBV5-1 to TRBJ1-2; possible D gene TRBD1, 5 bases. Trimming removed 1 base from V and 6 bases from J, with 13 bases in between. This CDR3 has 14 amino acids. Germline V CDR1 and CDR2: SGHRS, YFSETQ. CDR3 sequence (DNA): TGCGCCAGCAGCTTGTATGGGGGAGGTGATGGCTACACCTTC. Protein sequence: CASSLYGGGDGYTF.

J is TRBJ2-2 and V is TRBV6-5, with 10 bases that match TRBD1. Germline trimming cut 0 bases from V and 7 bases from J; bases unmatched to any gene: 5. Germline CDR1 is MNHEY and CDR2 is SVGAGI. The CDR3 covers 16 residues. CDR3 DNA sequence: TGTGCCAGCAGTTACTCTTGGACAGGGGGAGTCGGGGAGCTGTTTTTT. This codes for CASSYSWTGGVGELFF.

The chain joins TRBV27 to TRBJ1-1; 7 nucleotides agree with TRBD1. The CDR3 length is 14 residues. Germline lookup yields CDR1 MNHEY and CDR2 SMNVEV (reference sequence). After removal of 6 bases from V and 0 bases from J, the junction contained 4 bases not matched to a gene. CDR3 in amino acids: CASRSTGMNTEAFF. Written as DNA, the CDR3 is TGTGCCAGCAGATCGACAGGGATGAACACTGAAGCTTTCTTT.

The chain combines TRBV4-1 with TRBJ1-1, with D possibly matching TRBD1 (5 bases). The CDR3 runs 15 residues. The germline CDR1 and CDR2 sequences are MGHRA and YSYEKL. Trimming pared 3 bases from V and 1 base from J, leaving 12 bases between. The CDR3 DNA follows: TGCGCCAGCAGCCAGGGGGGGGTGGGGAACACTGAAGCTTTCTTT. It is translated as CASSQGGVGNTEAFF.

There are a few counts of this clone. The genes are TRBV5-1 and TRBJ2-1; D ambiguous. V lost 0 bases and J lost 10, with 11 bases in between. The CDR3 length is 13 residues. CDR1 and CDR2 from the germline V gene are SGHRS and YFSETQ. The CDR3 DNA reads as TGCGCCAGCAGCTTGGCCTTTATAAAGGAGCAGTTCTTC. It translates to CASSLAFIKEQFF.

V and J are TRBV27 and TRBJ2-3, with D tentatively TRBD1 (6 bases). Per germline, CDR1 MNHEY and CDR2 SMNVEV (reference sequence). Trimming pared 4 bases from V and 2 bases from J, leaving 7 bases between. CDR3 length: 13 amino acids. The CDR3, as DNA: TGTGCCAGCAGTTGGGGGCCCACAGATACGCAGTATTTT. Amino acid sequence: CASSWGPTDTQYF.

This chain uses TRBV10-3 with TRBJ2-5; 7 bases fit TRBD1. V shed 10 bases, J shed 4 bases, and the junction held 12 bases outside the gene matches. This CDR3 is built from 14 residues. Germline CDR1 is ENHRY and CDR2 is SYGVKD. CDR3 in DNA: TGTGCCACCGGGACAGAATCGGCGGGAGAGACCCAGTACTTC. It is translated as CATGTESAGETQYF.

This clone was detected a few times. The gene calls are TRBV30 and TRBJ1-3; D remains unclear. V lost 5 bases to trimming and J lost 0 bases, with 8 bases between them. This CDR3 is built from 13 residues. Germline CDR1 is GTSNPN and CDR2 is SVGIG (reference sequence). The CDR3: CAWALHSGNTIYF. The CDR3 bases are TGTGCCTGGGCCCTCCACTCTGGAAACACCATATATTTT.

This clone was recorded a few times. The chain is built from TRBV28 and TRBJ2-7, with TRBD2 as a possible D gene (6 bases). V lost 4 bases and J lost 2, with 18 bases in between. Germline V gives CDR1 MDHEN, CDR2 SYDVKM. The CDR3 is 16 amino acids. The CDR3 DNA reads TGTGCCAGCAGTTCCCTCGCGGCAGGGAGGACCTACGAGCAGTACTTC. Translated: CASSSLAAGRTYEQYF.

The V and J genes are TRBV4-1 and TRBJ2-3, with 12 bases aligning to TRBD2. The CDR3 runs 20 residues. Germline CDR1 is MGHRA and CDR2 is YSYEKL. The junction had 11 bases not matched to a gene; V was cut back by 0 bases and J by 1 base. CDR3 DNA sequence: TGCGCCAGCAGCCAAGATGTAGGGCTAGCGGGGGGGCCGGGCACAGATACGCAGTATTTT. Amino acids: CASSQDVGLAGGPGTDTQYF.

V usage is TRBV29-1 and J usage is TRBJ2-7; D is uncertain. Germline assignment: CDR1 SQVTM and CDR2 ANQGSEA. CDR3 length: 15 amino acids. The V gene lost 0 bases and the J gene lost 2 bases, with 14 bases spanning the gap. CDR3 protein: CSVEDRGEGTYEQYF. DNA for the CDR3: TGCAGCGTTGAAGATCGTGGGGAAGGGACCTACGAGCAGTACTTC.

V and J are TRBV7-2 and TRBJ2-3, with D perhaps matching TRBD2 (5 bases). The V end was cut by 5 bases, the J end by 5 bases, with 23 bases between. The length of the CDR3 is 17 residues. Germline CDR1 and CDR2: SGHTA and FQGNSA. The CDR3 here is CASSRYTRAEIRDTQYF. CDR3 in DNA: TGTGCCAGCAGCCGATATACTAGGGCGGAGATTAGAGATACGCAGTATTTT. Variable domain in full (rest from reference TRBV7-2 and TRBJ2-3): GAGVSQSPSNKVTEKGKDVELRCDPISGHTALYWYRQSLGQGLEFLIYFQGNSAPDKSGLPSDRFSAERTGGSVSTLTIQRTQQEDSAVYLCASSRYTRAEIRDTQYFGPGTRLTVL.

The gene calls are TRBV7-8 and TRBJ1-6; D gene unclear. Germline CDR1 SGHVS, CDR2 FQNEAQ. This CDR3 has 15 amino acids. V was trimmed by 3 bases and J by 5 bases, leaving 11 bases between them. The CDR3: CASSFSKTNNSPLHF. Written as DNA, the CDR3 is TGTGCCAGCAGCTTTTCCAAAACCAATAATTCACCCCTCCACTTT. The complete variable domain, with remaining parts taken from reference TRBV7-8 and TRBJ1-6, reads GAGVSQSPRYKVAKRGQDVALRCDPISGHVSLFWYQQALGQGPEFLTYFQNEAQLDKSGLPSDRFFAERPEGSVSTLKIQRTQQEDSAVYLCASSFSKTNNSPLHFGNGTRLTVT.

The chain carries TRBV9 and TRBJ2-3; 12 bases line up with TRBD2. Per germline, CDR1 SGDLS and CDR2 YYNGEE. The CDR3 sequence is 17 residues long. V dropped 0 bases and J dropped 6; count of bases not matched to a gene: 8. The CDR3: CASSVAASGGAMDTQYF. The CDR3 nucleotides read TGTGCCAGCAGCGTAGCCGCTAGCGGGGGGGCCATGGATACGCAGTATTTT.

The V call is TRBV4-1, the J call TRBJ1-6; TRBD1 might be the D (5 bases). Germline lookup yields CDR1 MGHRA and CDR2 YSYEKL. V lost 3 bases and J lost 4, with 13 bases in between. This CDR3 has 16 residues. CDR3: CASSHFGGEYNSPLHF. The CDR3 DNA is TGCGCCAGCAGCCACTTCGGGGGGGAATATAATTCACCCCTCCACTTT.

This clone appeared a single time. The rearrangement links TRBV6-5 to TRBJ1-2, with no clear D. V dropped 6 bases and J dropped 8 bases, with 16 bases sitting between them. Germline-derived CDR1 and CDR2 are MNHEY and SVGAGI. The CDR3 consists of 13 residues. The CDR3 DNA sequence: TGTGCCAGCAGCTTGGGGAGGGCCGACGGCTACACCTTC. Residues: CASSLGRADGYTF.

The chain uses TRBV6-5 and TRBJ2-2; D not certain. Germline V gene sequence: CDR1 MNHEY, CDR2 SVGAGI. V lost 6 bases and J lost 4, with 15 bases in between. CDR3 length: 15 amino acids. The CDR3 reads CASRGEGRFTGELFF. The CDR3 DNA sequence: TGTGCCAGCAGGGGTGAAGGTCGCTTCACCGGGGAGCTGTTTTTT.

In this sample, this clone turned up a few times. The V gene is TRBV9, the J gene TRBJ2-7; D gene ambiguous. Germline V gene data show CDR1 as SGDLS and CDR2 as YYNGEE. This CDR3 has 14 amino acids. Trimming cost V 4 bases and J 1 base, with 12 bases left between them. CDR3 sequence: CASSPRDISYEQYF. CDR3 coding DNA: TGTGCCAGCAGCCCCAGAGACATTTCCTACGAGCAGTACTTC.

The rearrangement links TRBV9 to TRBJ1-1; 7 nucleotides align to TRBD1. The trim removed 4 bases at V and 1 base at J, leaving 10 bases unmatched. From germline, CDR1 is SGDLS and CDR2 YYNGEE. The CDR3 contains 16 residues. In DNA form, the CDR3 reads TGTGCCAGCAGCCGGGACAGAGGGGGGACGAACACTGAAGCTTTCTTT. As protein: CASSRDRGGTNTEAFF.

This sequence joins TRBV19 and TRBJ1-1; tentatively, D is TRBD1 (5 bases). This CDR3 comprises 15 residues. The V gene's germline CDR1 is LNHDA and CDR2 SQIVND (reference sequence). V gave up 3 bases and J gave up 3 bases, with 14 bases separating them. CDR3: CASSIWGLMDTEAFF. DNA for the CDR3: TGTGCCAGTAGTATTTGGGGGTTGATGGACACTGAAGCTTTCTTT.

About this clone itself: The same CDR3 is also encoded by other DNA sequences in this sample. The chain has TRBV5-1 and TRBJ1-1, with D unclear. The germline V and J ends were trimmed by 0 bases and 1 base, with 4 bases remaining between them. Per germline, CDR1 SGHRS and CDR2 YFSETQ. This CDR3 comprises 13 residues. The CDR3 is CASSLGGNTEAFF. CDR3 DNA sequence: TGCGCCAGCAGCTTGGGGGGGAACACTGAAGCTTTCTTT.

CDR3 DNA sequence: TGTGCCACCAGCAGAGATCCGGGGCCTCAAGAGACCCAGTACTTC. Translated, it gives CATSRDPGPQETQYF. The chain has TRBV15 and TRBJ2-5; D possibly matches TRBD1 or TRBD2 (5 bases each). V was clipped by 0 bases and J by 2 bases, with 10 bases between them. The length of the CDR3 is 15 residues. CDR1 and CDR2 (germline): LNHNV, YYDKDF (reference sequence).

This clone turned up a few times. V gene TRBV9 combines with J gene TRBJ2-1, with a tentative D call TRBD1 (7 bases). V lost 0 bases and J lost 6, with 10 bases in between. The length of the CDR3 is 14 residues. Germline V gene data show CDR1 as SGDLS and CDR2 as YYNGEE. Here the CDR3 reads CASSVGGTANEQFF. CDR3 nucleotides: TGTGCCAGCAGCGTAGGCGGGACAGCCAATGAGCAGTTCTTC.

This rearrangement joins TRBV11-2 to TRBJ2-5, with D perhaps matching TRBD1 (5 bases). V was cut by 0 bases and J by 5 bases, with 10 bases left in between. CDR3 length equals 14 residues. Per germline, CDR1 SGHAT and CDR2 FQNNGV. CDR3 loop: CASSLEGQWETQYF. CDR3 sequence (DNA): TGTGCCAGCAGCTTAGAGGGGCAATGGGAGACCCAGTACTTC.

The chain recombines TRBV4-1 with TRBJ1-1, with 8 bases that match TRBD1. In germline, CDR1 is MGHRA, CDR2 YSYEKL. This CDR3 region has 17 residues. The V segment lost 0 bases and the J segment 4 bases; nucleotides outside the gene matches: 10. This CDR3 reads CASSQEDRTGWGTEAFF. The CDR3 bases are TGCGCCAGCAGCCAAGAGGATCGGACAGGGTGGGGCACTGAAGCTTTCTTT.

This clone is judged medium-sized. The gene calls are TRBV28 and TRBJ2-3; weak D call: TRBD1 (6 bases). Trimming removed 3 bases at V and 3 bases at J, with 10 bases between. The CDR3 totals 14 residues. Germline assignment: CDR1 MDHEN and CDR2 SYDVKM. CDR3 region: CASSLAQGTDTQYF. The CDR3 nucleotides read TGTGCCAGCAGTTTGGCGCAGGGGACAGATACGCAGTATTTT.

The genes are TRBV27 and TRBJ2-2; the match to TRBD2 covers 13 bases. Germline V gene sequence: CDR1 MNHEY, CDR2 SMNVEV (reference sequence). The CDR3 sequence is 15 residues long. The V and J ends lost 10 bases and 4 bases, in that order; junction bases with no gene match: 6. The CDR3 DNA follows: TGTGCCACCGCGACTAGCGGGGGGTTCACCGGGGAGCTGTTTTTT. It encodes CATATSGGFTGELFF.